This entry describes one TCR beta chain. This record comes from a study of blood T cell repertoires in COVID-19. Study background: Whether acute or convalescent, the COVID-19 samples came from the United States, Italy and Spain. Sources were T cells, B-cell-depleted T cells, or PBMCs; the material itself was cDNA or gDNA.

CDR3 size: 14 residues. V lost 4 bases, J lost 6 bases, and 15 bases lay in between. CDR1 KGHSH and CDR2 LQKENI come from the germline V gene. Authors' data handling: The assay estimated nucleated cells by amplifying reference gene primers. Sequencing was performed with immunoSEQ multiplex PCR; in TCRdb, only in-frame clones are kept and a portion is missing. The V and J calls and the clone size are those of that table, but D and trimming were determined from the DNA. In the table there are 120,000 or so clones, over 75% of which are singletons. What was sequenced was peripheral blood. The chain is built from TRBV18 and TRBJ1-2; possible D gene TRBD1, 6 bases. The TCR was taken from an elderly woman with acute or convalescent COVID-19. The CDR3 reads CASSLLQGFDGYTF. The CDR3 DNA reads TGTGCCAGCTCACTACTACAGGGCTTCGATGGCTACACCTTC. Supplemented by reference TRBV18 and TRBJ1-2, the full variable domain reads NAGVMQNPRHLVRRRGQEARLRCSPMKGHSHVYWYRQLPEEGLKFMVYLQKENIIDESGMPKERFSAEFPKEGPSILRIQQVVRGDSAAYFCASSLLQGFDGYTFGSGTRLTVV.